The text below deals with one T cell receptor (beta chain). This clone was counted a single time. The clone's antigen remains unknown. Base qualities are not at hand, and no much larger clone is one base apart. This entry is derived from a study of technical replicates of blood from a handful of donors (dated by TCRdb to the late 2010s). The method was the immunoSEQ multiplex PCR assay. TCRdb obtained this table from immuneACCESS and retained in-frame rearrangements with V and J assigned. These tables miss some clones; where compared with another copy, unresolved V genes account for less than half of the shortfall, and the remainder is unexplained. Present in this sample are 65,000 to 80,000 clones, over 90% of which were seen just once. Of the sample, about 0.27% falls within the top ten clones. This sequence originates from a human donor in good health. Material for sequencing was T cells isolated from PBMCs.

CDR3 sequence: CAIKWVGGGDYGYTF. The nucleotide sequence is TGTGCCATCAAGTGGGTAGGGGGGGGCGACTATGGCTACACCTTC. This receptor chain uses TRBV10-3 and TRBJ1-2, and perhaps TRBD1 as D gene, on 6 matching bases. Counted from cysteine to phenylalanine, this CDR3 has 15 amino acids. Only the CDR3 part of the read is kept: 45 bases, read in frame from the first base. V gives up 7 bases and J gives up 3 bases, and the segment between their germline ends measures 18 bases. CDR1 and CDR2 are drawn from the germline V gene: ENHRY, SYGVKD.